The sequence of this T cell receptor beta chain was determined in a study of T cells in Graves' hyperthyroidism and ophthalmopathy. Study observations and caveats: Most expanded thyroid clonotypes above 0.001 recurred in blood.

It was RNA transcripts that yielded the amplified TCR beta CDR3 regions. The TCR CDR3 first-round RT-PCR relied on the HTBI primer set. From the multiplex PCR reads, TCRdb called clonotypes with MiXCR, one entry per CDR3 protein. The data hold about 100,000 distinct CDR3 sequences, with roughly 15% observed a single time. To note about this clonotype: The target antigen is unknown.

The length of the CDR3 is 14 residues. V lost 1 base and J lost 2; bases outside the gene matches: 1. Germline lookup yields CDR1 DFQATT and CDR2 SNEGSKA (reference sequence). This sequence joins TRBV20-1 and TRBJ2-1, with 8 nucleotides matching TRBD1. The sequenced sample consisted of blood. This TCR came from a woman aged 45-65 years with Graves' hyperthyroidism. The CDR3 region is CSARAGGPYNEQFF. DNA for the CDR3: TGCAGTGCTAGAGCAGGGGGCCCCTACAATGAGCAGTTCTTC.